This T cell receptor (beta chain) was obtained from a study of blood T cells in healthy people across ages. General study results and limits: Strong correlation existed between TCR beta diversity and naive T cell percentage.

It was with a sample-barcoded 5' primer and a J-beta primer mix that a second PCR of roughly 7 to 12 cycles was run. TCRdb used MiXCR to reprocess the 5' RACE reads, holding one entry per CDR3 protein. The sample yields 550,000 to 650,000 distinct CDR3 sequences, 25% to 30% seen once. V shed 5 bases and J shed 3 bases, with 10 bases lying between them. CDR1 is MNHEY, CDR2 SMNVEV, per germline (reference sequence). The length of the CDR3 is 13 residues. Comments on this clonotype: The target antigen is unknown.

The sequenced sample consisted of blood. This sequence joins TRBV27 and TRBJ1-1; possibly TRBD1 for D (6 bases). The receptor comes from a woman aged 80 or older in good health. In DNA form, the CDR3 reads TGTGCCAGCAGTCCTGGACAGCACACTGAAGCTTTCTTT. Translation gives CASSPGQHTEAFF.